The 26 T cell receptor beta chains below come from one sample, sequenced in a study of T cells in Graves' hyperthyroidism and ophthalmopathy (dated by TCRdb to between 2018 and 2021). Library generation was performed with multiplex PCR. Sequencing took place on an Illumina HiSeq 2000. TCR beta CDR3 regions were amplified from RNA transcripts. The first round of RT-PCR for the TCR CDR3 was performed with the HTBI primer set and the Qiagen OneStep RT-PCR kit. TCRdb reprocessing: public reads trimmed at Q25 with fastp, clones called with MiXCR, in-frame beta chains kept. Every distinct CDR3 protein forms one entry, paired with its most common genes and DNA. The sample records hundreds of thousands of distinct CDR3 sequences, approximately 15% of which are singletons. Approximately 29% of the sample goes to the ten largest clones. Sequenced material: blood. These receptors came from a woman between 25 and 40 years old with Graves' hyperthyroidism.

There are a few counts of this clonotype. The chain combines TRBV27 with TRBJ2-1, with TRBD1 matching over 10 bases. Germline V lookup: CDR1 MNHEY, CDR2 SMNVEV (reference sequence). Germline trimming cut 11 bases from V and 8 bases from J; bases unmatched to any gene: 12. This CDR3 spans 14 amino acids. The CDR3 is CAANRDRGNDEQFF. For the CDR3, the DNA is TGTGCCGCCAACCGGGACAGGGGTAACGATGAGCAGTTCTTC.

The chain recombines TRBV2 with TRBJ2-3, with 7 nucleotides matching TRBD2. This CDR3 has 17 residues. V shed 6 bases, J shed 2 bases, and the junction held 14 bases outside the gene matches. Germline V CDR1 and CDR2: SNHLY, FYNNEI. This CDR3 is CASRAPELAFNTDTQYF. The CDR3 nucleotides are TGTGCCAGCAGGGCACCAGAACTAGCGTTTAACACAGATACGCAGTATTTT.

This clonotype was observed at least ten times. The chain joins TRBV7-2 to TRBJ2-1; D gene uncertain. Germline V CDR1 and CDR2: SGHTA, FQGNSA. The CDR3 sequence is 15 residues long. V was pared by 1 base and J by 6 bases, with 13 bases between. Written as DNA, the CDR3 is TGTGCCAGCAGCTTAGTAAACATGTTCGGCAATGAGCAGTTCTTC. It translates to CASSLVNMFGNEQFF.

This clonotype was seen many times. The rearrangement uses TRBV12-3 or TRBV12-4 and TRBJ2-7, with 14 nucleotides matching TRBD2. This CDR3 has 15 residues. V was clipped by 6 bases and J by 3 bases; unmatched bases: 4. The CDR3 region has the DNA TGTGCCAGCAGGAAGGGACTAGCGGGAGTCTACGAGCAGTACTTC. Amino acids: CASRKGLAGVYEQYF.

The chain uses TRBV19 and TRBJ1-1; D may be TRBD1 (5 bases). The CDR3 spans 17 residues. With 2 bases removed from V and 0 bases from J, the gap between germline ends came to 16 bases. The germline gives CDR1 LNHDA, CDR2 SQIVND (reference sequence). In DNA, the CDR3 is TGTGCCAGTAGTATATCTTTCGGGGAGGGGATGAACACTGAAGCTTTCTTT. Its translation is CASSISFGEGMNTEAFF.

The rearrangement links TRBV6-6 to TRBJ2-5; 10 nucleotides align to TRBD2. Looked up from germline, CDR1 is MNHNY and CDR2 is SVGAGI (reference sequence). This CDR3 region has 17 residues. V shed 0 bases, J shed 4 bases, and the junction held 8 bases outside the gene matches. The CDR3 coding sequence is TGTGCCAGCAGTTACTCGGGGCTAGCGGGAGATTTAGAGACCCAGTACTTC. It translates to CASSYSGLAGDLETQYF.

The chain carries TRBV28 and TRBJ1-5; TRBD1 might be the D (6 bases). The CDR3 runs 17 residues. CDR1 is MDHEN, CDR2 SYDVKM, per germline. Trimming left V 5 bases short and J 6 bases short, with 23 bases between. The CDR3 DNA follows: TGTGCCAGCAGTCGGACCGGGAGAGGGGGTGGAGGTCAGCCCCAGCATTTT. Protein sequence: CASSRTGRGGGGQPQHF.

This clonotype has at least ten counts. The CDR3 nucleotides read TGTGCCAGCAGTGGGCTGGAGGGGCCGGGCACTGAAGCTTTCTTT. Translating it yields CASSGLEGPGTEAFF. The chain combines TRBV6-1 with TRBJ1-1; maybe TRBD1 (5 bases). The germline V gene encodes CDR1 MNHNS and CDR2 SASEGT. The CDR3 runs to 15 residues. Trimming cost V 4 bases and J 4 bases, with 16 bases left between them.

This clonotype was found a few times. The chain employs TRBV14 and TRBJ1-2, with 8 bases identical to TRBD1. The V and J ends lost 4 bases and 4 bases, in that order; junction bases with no gene match: 8. Looked up from germline, CDR1 is SGHDN and CDR2 is FVKESK. CDR3 length equals 15 residues. This chain's CDR3 is CASSPQGAGPYGYTF. In DNA form, the CDR3 reads TGTGCCAGCAGCCCCCAGGGGGCCGGGCCCTATGGCTACACCTTC.

This clonotype came up many times. The CDR3 reads CASSIAGDTEAFF. DNA of the CDR3: TGTGCCAGCTCAATTGCTGGAGACACTGAAGCTTTCTTT. The J gene is TRBJ1-1, the V gene TRBV18; D is undetermined. V was cut by 5 bases and J by 3 bases, with 10 bases left in between. Germline assignment: CDR1 KGHSH and CDR2 LQKENI. CDR3 size: 13 residues.

This clonotype was observed a few times. The V gene is TRBV27, the J gene TRBJ1-3; maybe TRBD1 (5 bases). This CDR3 region has 15 residues. CDR1 and CDR2 from the germline V gene are MNHEY and SMNVEV (reference sequence). Trimming shortened V by 8 bases and J by 1 base, and 15 bases separated the two germline ends. The CDR3: CASVSQGVSGNTIYF. CDR3 DNA sequence: TGTGCCAGCGTTAGCCAGGGTGTTTCTGGAAACACCATATATTTT.

This clonotype was counted ten times or more. Here the CDR3 reads CASRRGQSYSNQPQHF. CDR3 DNA: TGTGCCAGCAGAAGAGGACAGTCCTATAGCAATCAGCCCCAGCATTTT. V and J are TRBV28 and TRBJ1-5; maybe TRBD1 (6 bases). CDR3 length: 16 amino acids. Trimming removed 6 bases at V and 0 bases at J, with 15 bases between. CDR1 and CDR2 (germline): MDHEN, SYDVKM.

This clonotype was recorded at least ten times. The chain combines TRBV2 with TRBJ1-2; 8 nucleotides agree with TRBD1. Germline V gives CDR1 SNHLY, CDR2 FYNNEI. The V and J ends lost 8 bases and 8 bases, in that order; junction bases with no gene match: 16. The CDR3 is 15 residues long. In DNA form, the CDR3 reads TGTGCCAGCTGGAACAGGGACAGGATGAGAGGGGGCTACACCTTC. Its protein is CASWNRDRMRGGYTF.

Ten or more counts support this clonotype. The chain couples TRBV12-3 or TRBV12-4 to TRBJ1-5; TRBD1 aligns across 8 bases. Unmatched junction bases numbered 3, after V lost 2 bases and J lost 3 bases. The CDR3 consists of 15 residues. CDR3 in amino acids: CASSLRTGINQPQHF. Written as DNA, the CDR3 is TGTGCCAGCAGTTTAAGGACAGGGATCAATCAGCCCCAGCATTTT.

This clonotype was counted many times. V gene TRBV6-1 combines with J gene TRBJ1-2, with D perhaps TRBD1 (6 bases). Trimming pared 3 bases from V and 5 bases from J, leaving 19 bases between. The CDR3 length is 16 residues. Germline values: CDR1 MNHNS, CDR2 SASEGT. The DNA of the CDR3 is TGTGCCAGCAGTGAGCCGAACAGGGCCCGACTATATGGCTACACCTTC. It translates to CASSEPNRARLYGYTF.

The gene calls are TRBV5-1 and TRBJ2-4, with 14 bases identical to TRBD2. The CDR3 has 16 residues. Germline V gene data show CDR1 as SGHRS and CDR2 as YFSETQ. With 4 bases clipped from V and 9 bases from J, the junction kept 9 bases outside the gene matches. CDR3 sequence reads: CASSPGTSGRRIIQYF. DNA for the CDR3: TGCGCCAGCAGCCCGGGGACTAGCGGGAGAAGGATCATTCAGTACTTC.

The rearrangement links TRBV5-1 to TRBJ2-5, with 7 bases identical to TRBD2. This CDR3 contains 16 residues. CDR1 and CDR2 from the germline V gene are SGHRS and YFSETQ. V trimming: 5 bases; J trimming: 6 bases; junction bases outside the gene matches: 16. For the CDR3, the DNA is TGCGCCAGCAGTTGGGGTATGGAGCGGGATAGGAAGACCCAGTACTTC. This translates into CASSWGMERDRKTQYF. The complete variable domain, with remaining parts taken from reference TRBV5-1 and TRBJ2-5, reads KAGVTQTPRYLIKTRGQQVTLSCSPISGHRSVSWYQQTPGQGLQFLFEYFSETQRNKGNFPGRFSGRQFSNSRSEMNVSTLELGDSALYLCASSWGMERDRKTQYFGPGTRLLVL.

This clonotype was observed many times. V and J are TRBV2 and TRBJ2-1; TRBD2 agrees at 15 bases. The CDR3 contains 19 residues. CDR1 is SNHLY, CDR2 FYNNEI, per germline. Trimming at V came to 4 bases and at J to 6 bases, leaving 13 bases not matched to a gene. In nucleotides, the CDR3 is TGTGCCAGCAGTGGGACTAGCGGGAGGGCCTCGAATCAGGCCAATGAGCAGTTCTTC. Its protein is CASSGTSGRASNQANEQFF. The whole variable domain, remainder taken from reference TRBV2 and TRBJ2-1, is EPEVTQTPSHQVTQMGQEVILRCVPISNHLYFYWYRQILGQKVEFLVSFYNNEISEKSEIFDDQFSVERPDGSNFTLKIRSTKLEDSAMYFCASSGTSGRASNQANEQFFGPGTRLTVL.

This clonotype has only a few counts. The V and J genes are TRBV7-9 and TRBJ2-3; no definite D call. From germline, CDR1 is SEHNR and CDR2 FQNEAQ (reference sequence). V was pared by 2 bases and J by 0 bases, with 12 bases between. This CDR3 contains 16 residues. The CDR3 sequence is CASSLFTYGSTDTQYF. In DNA, the CDR3 is TGTGCCAGCAGCTTATTTACGTATGGGAGCACAGATACGCAGTATTTT.

V gene TRBV25-1 combines with J gene TRBJ2-1, with D perhaps TRBD1 or TRBD2 (5 bases each). V was clipped by 8 bases and J by 5 bases, with 16 bases between them. The CDR3 has 14 residues. Germline values: CDR1 MGHDK, CDR2 SYGVNS. The CDR3 coding sequence is TGTGCCAGCCACCCCGGGGCCAAAAACAATGAGCAGTTCTTC. It yields the protein CASHPGAKNNEQFF.

This clonotype was seen only a few times. One end of the junction does not line up with germline, which may come from a read error. The chain is built from TRBV6-1 and TRBJ2-5; maybe TRBD1 (6 bases). In germline, CDR1 is MNHNS, CDR2 SASEGT. This CDR3 has 13 amino acids. The CDR3 loop reads CATEDRLEETQCF. CDR3 coding DNA: TGTGCCACCGAAGACAGGTTGGAAGAGACCCAGTGCTTC.

This clonotype was seen at least ten times. The CDR3 here is CASSSDRGLGDTQYF. The CDR3 DNA is TGTGCCAGCAGTTCCGACAGGGGGCTTGGAGATACGCAGTATTTT. The chain has TRBV28 and TRBJ2-3; 10 nucleotides align to TRBD1. The length of the CDR3 is 15 residues. V lost 4 bases and J lost 5; bases outside the gene matches: 6. Germline CDR1 and CDR2: MDHEN and SYDVKM. The full variable domain, its missing parts supplied by reference TRBV28 and TRBJ2-3, is DVKVTQSSRYLVKRTGEKVFLECVQDMDHENMFWYRQDPGLGLRLIYFSYDVKMKEKGDIPEGYSVSREKKERFSLILESASTNQTSMYLCASSSDRGLGDTQYFGPGTRLTVL.

This chain joins TRBV28 and TRBJ2-2, with 8 bases matching TRBD1. The CDR3 spans 16 residues. Germline CDR1 and CDR2: MDHEN and SYDVKM. V was pared by 5 bases and J by 2 bases, with 7 bases of the junction left unmatched. The CDR3 is CASSSSGQENTGELFF. In DNA form, the CDR3 reads TGTGCCAGCAGTAGCTCGGGACAGGAAAACACCGGGGAGCTGTTTTTT.

The rearrangement joins TRBV19 to TRBJ2-3, with D perhaps TRBD2 (5 bases). The CDR3 runs to 13 residues. Germline lookup yields CDR1 LNHDA and CDR2 SQIVND (reference sequence). The ends were cut back, 9 bases at V and 5 bases at J, with 15 bases in the middle. The CDR3 nucleotides read TGTGCCAGCACATTATGGGCGGGAGATACGCAGTATTTT. This translates into CASTLWAGDTQYF.

As to this clonotype: A much larger clone differs from this one at a single base, so this may be a read error. J is TRBJ1-1 and V is TRBV12-3 or TRBV12-4; D possibly corresponds to TRBD1 (5 bases). The CDR3 loop spans 16 amino acids. As DNA, the CDR3 is TGTGCCAGCAGTCTAAGGCAGGGCTCTTCGAACACTGAAGCTCTCTTT. It codes for CASSLRQGSSNTEALF.

This chain links TRBV20-1 with TRBJ2-1; weak D call: TRBD1 (5 bases). The CDR3 has 13 amino acids. V was shortened by 3 bases and J by 5 bases, with 11 bases between the two germline ends. The germline CDR1 and CDR2 sequences are DFQATT and SNEGSKA (reference sequence). The CDR3 bases are TGCAGTGCTAGCCCAGGGCGTCACAATGAGCAGTTCTTC. It is translated as CSASPGRHNEQFF.